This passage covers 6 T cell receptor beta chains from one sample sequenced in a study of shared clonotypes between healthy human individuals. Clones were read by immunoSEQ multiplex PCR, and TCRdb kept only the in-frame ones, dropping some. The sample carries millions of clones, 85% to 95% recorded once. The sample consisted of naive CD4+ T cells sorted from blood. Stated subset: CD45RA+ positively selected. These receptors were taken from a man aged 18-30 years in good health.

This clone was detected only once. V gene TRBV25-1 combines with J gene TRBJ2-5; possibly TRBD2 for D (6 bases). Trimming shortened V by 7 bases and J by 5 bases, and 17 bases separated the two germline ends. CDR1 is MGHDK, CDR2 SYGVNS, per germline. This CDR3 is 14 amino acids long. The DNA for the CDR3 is TGTGCCAGCACAGGCGAGTGGAGGGGCGAGACCCAGTACTTC. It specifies CASTGEWRGETQYF.

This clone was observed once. In DNA form, the CDR3 reads TGTGCCAGCAGCGGCCCGGGGACACTAGATCAGCCCCAGCATTTT. It codes for CASSGPGTLDQPQHF. V and J are TRBV5-6 and TRBJ1-5; D perhaps matches TRBD1 (6 bases). The CDR3 consists of 15 residues. Germline V gene lookup returns CDR1 SGHDT and CDR2 YYEEEE. Trimming took 4 bases from V and 5 from J, leaving 16 bases between them.

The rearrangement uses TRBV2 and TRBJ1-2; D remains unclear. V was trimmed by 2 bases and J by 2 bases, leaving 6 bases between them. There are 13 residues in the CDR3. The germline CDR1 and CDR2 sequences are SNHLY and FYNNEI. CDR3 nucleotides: TGTGCCAGCAGTGAATACACAAACTATGGCTACACCTTC. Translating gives CASSEYTNYGYTF.

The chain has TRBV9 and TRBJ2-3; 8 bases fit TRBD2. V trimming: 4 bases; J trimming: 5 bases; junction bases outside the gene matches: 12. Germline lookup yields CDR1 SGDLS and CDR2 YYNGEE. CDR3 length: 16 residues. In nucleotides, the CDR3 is TGTGCCAGCAGCCTCCCGGGGGGGGGCATAGAAGATACGCAGTATTTT. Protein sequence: CASSLPGGGIEDTQYF.

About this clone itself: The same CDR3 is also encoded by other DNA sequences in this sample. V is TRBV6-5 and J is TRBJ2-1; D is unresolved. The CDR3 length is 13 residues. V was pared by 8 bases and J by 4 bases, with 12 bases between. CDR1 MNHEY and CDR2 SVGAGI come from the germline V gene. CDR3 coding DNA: TGTGCCAGCTCCAGAGGACGGTACAATGAGCAGTTCTTC. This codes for CASSRGRYNEQFF.

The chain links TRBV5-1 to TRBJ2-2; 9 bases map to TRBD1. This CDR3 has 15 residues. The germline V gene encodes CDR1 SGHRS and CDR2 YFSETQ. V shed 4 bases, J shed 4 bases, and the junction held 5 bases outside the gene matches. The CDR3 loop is CASSGSGQGTGELFF. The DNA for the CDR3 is TGCGCCAGCAGCGGGTCGGGACAGGGCACCGGGGAGCTGTTTTTT.